Below are 21 T cell receptor beta chains sequenced from a single sample in a study of blood T cell repertoires in COVID-19. Assay used: immunoSEQ multiplex PCR; TCRdb lists only in-frame clones, some missing. The data contain 300,000 to 400,000 clones, around nine tenths of them singletons. Sample: peripheral blood. The receptors here all came from a woman between 18 and 29 years old who had recovered from COVID-19.

CDR3 coding DNA: TGTGCCACCGGGGGGACAGGGTCTCGTGGAAATCAGCCCCAGCATTTT. Its translation is CATGGTGSRGNQPQHF. V and J are TRBV10-3 and TRBJ1-5, with 9 bases identical to TRBD1. The J segment lost 4 bases and the V segment lost 10 bases, leaving 14 bases of the junction unmatched. The CDR3 is 16 amino acids. Germline V gives CDR1 ENHRY, CDR2 SYGVKD.

The chain uses TRBV4-3 and TRBJ2-3; 11 bases are a match to TRBD2. Trimming at V came to 0 bases and at J to 6 bases, leaving 8 bases not matched to a gene. Germline CDR1 LGHNA, CDR2 YSLEER. This CDR3 region has 17 residues. The CDR3 protein is CASSQDLLAGERDTQYF. The CDR3 DNA follows: TGCGCCAGCAGCCAAGATTTACTAGCGGGAGAAAGGGATACGCAGTATTTT.

V usage is TRBV11-2 and J usage is TRBJ1-1, with D hard to call. The CDR3 is made up of 14 amino acids. Germline CDR1 SGHAT, CDR2 FQNNGV. V was clipped by 5 bases and J by 1 base, with 11 bases between them. The CDR3 nucleotides are TGTGCCAGCAGCGCTCAAGCCTCGAACACTGAAGCTTTCTTT. Amino acids: CASSAQASNTEAFF. The variable domain in full, with the rest retrieved from reference TRBV11-2 and TRBJ1-1, is EAGVAQSPRYKIIEKRQSVAFWCNPISGHATLYWYQQILGQGPKLLIQFQNNGVVDDSQLPKDRFSAERLKGVDSTLKIQPAKLEDSAVYLCASSAQASNTEAFFGQGTRLTVV.

The V gene is TRBV5-8, the J gene TRBJ1-5, with 9 bases fitting TRBD1. The trim removed 6 bases at V and 3 bases at J, leaving 16 bases unmatched. This CDR3 has 18 amino acids. Germline V gene lookup returns CDR1 SGHTS and CDR2 YDEGEE. The CDR3 region is CASIRFAGTGPTNQPQHF. CDR3 bases: TGTGCCAGCATTCGGTTTGCCGGGACAGGGCCGACCAATCAGCCCCAGCATTTT. Complete variable domain (other parts from reference TRBV5-8 and TRBJ1-5): EAGVTQSPTHLIKTRGQQATLRCSPISGHTSVYWYQQALGLGLQFLLWYDEGEERNRGNFPPRFSGRQFPNYSSELNVNALELEDSALYLCASIRFAGTGPTNQPQHFGDGTRLSIL.

The chain recombines TRBV6-1 with TRBJ2-7; 9 bases match TRBD1. The V gene end was trimmed by 0 bases and the J gene end by 4 bases; junction bases not matched to a gene: 7. The CDR3 loop spans 16 amino acids. Looked up from germline, CDR1 is MNHNS and CDR2 is SASEGT. Here the CDR3 DNA reads TGTGCCAGCAGTGAAGCACAGGGGGCCGGTTGGTACGAGCAGTACGTC. Protein product: CASSEAQGAGWYEQYV.

The J gene is TRBJ2-7, the V gene TRBV6-2 or TRBV6-3; 7 bases match TRBD2. Trimming cost V 4 bases and J 9 bases; bases outside gene matches: 6. The length of the CDR3 is 12 residues. The germline V gene encodes CDR1 MNHEY and CDR2 SVGEGT. For the CDR3, the DNA is TGTGCCAGCAGTTCAGCGGGATCTTGGCAGTACGTC. It encodes CASSSAGSWQYV.

The V and J genes are TRBV11-2 and TRBJ2-5; D not certain. Germline V gene data show CDR1 as SGHAT and CDR2 as FQNNGV. Trimming took 5 bases from V and 0 from J, leaving 7 bases between them. The CDR3 spans 13 residues. The CDR3 loop reads CASSIQYQETQYF. The CDR3 DNA follows: TGTGCCAGCAGCATCCAGTACCAAGAGACCCAGTACTTC. Drawing the rest from reference TRBV11-2 and TRBJ2-5, the complete variable domain is EAGVAQSPRYKIIEKRQSVAFWCNPISGHATLYWYQQILGQGPKLLIQFQNNGVVDDSQLPKDRFSAERLKGVDSTLKIQPAKLEDSAVYLCASSIQYQETQYFGPGTRLLVL.

CDR3 in DNA: TGTGCCAGCACGGGACAACACCGGCAGCCCCAGCATTTT. This translates into CASTGQHRQPQHF. V and J are TRBV2 and TRBJ1-5; possible D gene TRBD1, 6 bases. Germline V gene sequence: CDR1 SNHLY, CDR2 FYNNEI. The CDR3 is 13 amino acids. The V end lost 7 bases, the J end lost 7 bases, and 14 bases lay between the germline ends.

This clone was counted a single time. The gene calls are TRBV14 and TRBJ2-1; 12 bases fit TRBD2. Trimming took 8 bases from V and 6 from J; bases not matched to a gene: 17. Looked up from germline, CDR1 is SGHDN and CDR2 is FVKESK. The CDR3 runs 18 residues. The chain's CDR3 is CASSPKRRASGRGNEQFF. The DNA for the CDR3 is TGTGCCAGCTCCCCCAAAAGGCGGGCTAGCGGGAGGGGCAATGAGCAGTTCTTC.

J is TRBJ2-5 and V is TRBV7-2, with D unclear. The CDR3 extends over 14 amino acids. Germline lookup yields CDR1 SGHTA and CDR2 FQGNSA. Trimming took off 1 base at V and 4 bases at J, with 10 bases between the two ends. Here the CDR3 reads CASSLGYPPETQYF. DNA for the CDR3: TGTGCCAGCAGCTTAGGCTATCCCCCAGAGACCCAGTACTTC. The entire variable domain, with the rest obtained from reference TRBV7-2 and TRBJ2-5, is as follows: GAGVSQSPSNKVTEKGKDVELRCDPISGHTALYWYRQSLGQGLEFLIYFQGNSAPDKSGLPSDRFSAERTGGSVSTLTIQRTQQEDSAVYLCASSLGYPPETQYFGPGTRLLVL.

J is TRBJ2-2 and V is TRBV7-8, with a possible D match to TRBD1 (5 bases). Germline CDR1 and CDR2: SGHVS and FQNEAQ. CDR3 length equals 16 residues. V was pared by 5 bases and J by 3 bases, with 16 bases between. CDR3 bases: TGTGCCAGCAGCAAAGACAGTGTTAGGGACACCGGGGAGCTGTTTTTT. This gives the protein CASSKDSVRDTGELFF.

This chain connects TRBV30 to TRBJ1-5, with D possibly TRBD1 on 5 matching bases. Trimming shortened V by 4 bases and J by 3 bases, and 10 bases separated the two germline ends. Germline lookup yields CDR1 GTSNPN and CDR2 SVGIG (reference sequence). CDR3 length equals 13 residues. The CDR3 DNA is TGTGCCTGGACAGACAGTCCCAATCAGCCCCAGCATTTT. It codes for CAWTDSPNQPQHF.

The chain links TRBV11-3 to TRBJ2-1, with TRBD1 matching 8 bases. J gave up 5 bases and V 5 bases, and 5 bases lay outside the gene matches. The CDR3 has 14 amino acids. Germline-derived CDR1 and CDR2 are SGHNT and YENEEA. CDR3 coding DNA: TGTGCCAGCAGCCCTACGACAGGGGACAATGAGCAGTTCTTC. This gives the protein CASSPTTGDNEQFF. The whole variable domain, remainder taken from reference TRBV11-3 and TRBJ2-1, is EAGVVQSPRYKIIEKKQPVAFWCNPISGHNTLYWYLQNLGQGPELLIRYENEEAVDDSQLPKDRFSAERLKGVDSTLKIQPAELGDSAVYLCASSPTTGDNEQFFGPGTRLTVL.

There are many counts of this clone. The chain has TRBV4-1 and TRBJ1-2; D perhaps matches TRBD1 (5 bases). Germline CDR1 MGHRA, CDR2 YSYEKL. V dropped 4 bases and J dropped 1 base, with 7 bases sitting between them. The CDR3 sequence is 13 residues long. The CDR3 region has the DNA TGCGCCAGCAGCCGAGACAGTAACTATGGCTACACCTTC. It is translated as CASSRDSNYGYTF.

As for this clone: The same CDR3 can be traced to other DNA sequences in this sample. V usage is TRBV7-9 and J usage is TRBJ2-6, with 10 bases matching TRBD1. The J segment lost 1 base and the V segment lost 5 bases, leaving 5 bases of the junction unmatched. Germline V lookup: CDR1 SEHNR, CDR2 FQNEAQ (reference sequence). CDR3 length equals 17 residues. The CDR3 DNA sequence: TGTGCCAGCAGCCCGGGACAGGGGCGATCTGGGGCCAACGTCCTGACTTTC. Translation: CASSPGQGRSGANVLTF.

This clone appeared a single time. The chain links TRBV7-8 to TRBJ2-1; D perhaps matches TRBD2 (6 bases). The V gene's germline CDR1 is SGHVS and CDR2 FQNEAQ. Trimming took off 2 bases at V and 4 bases at J, with 12 bases between the two ends. The CDR3 runs 15 residues. The CDR3 sequence: CASSLRRDLYNEQFF. DNA of the CDR3: TGTGCCAGCAGCTTACGGCGGGACCTATACAATGAGCAGTTCTTC.

The chain carries TRBV15 and TRBJ1-3, with D possibly TRBD1 on 5 matching bases. The CDR3 contains 16 residues. CDR1 is LNHNV and CDR2 is YYDKDF in the germline V gene (reference sequence). V gave up 3 bases and J gave up 2 bases, with 14 bases separating them. This chain's CDR3 is CATSRGGTIPGNTIYF. CDR3 DNA sequence: TGTGCCACCAGCAGGGGGGGTACGATCCCTGGAAACACCATATATTTT.

The chain has TRBV6-4 and TRBJ1-2; D not certain. Germline-derived CDR1 and CDR2 are MRHNA and SNTAGT. This CDR3 region has 16 residues. Trimming stripped 6 bases from V and 0 bases from J, with 17 bases between. The CDR3 DNA sequence: TGTGCCAGCAGGGTCTTAAGTGGGCCGGCTAACTATGGCTACACCTTC. Residues: CASRVLSGPANYGYTF.

This chain uses TRBV6-5 with TRBJ2-2; D unclear. The CDR3 extends over 12 amino acids. Germline V CDR1 and CDR2: MNHEY, SVGAGI. Trimming cost V 8 bases and J 7 bases, with 11 bases left between them. The CDR3 DNA is TGTGCCAGCGGCAGGTCCCTCGGGGAGCTGTTTTTT. Amino acids: CASGRSLGELFF.

This sequence joins TRBV19 and TRBJ1-1; D is undetermined. Trimming took 1 base from V and 1 from J, leaving 10 bases between them. The germline V gene has CDR1 LNHDA and CDR2 SQIVND (reference sequence). The CDR3 is made up of 15 amino acids. CDR3 DNA: TGTGCCAGTAGTATAGTAACCGGGAGGAACACTGAAGCTTTCTTT. Its protein is CASSIVTGRNTEAFF.

The V call is TRBV6-5, the J call TRBJ1-2, with D possibly being TRBD1 (6 bases). The V and J ends lost 6 bases and 0 bases respectively, with 14 bases between them. Germline V lookup: CDR1 MNHEY, CDR2 SVGAGI. This CDR3 region has 15 residues. The CDR3 DNA sequence: TGTGCCAGCAGCAGGGGAGAGTTTGCTAACTATGGCTACACCTTC. This sequence encodes CASSRGEFANYGYTF.